A selection of T cell receptor beta chains follows, all from one sample in a study of cytomegalovirus exposure and HLA in healthy donors. Profiled with immunoSEQ multiplex PCR; TCRdb holds only in-frame clones, not every one. Of about 200,000 clones listed, 82% are singletons. The specimen sequenced was PBMCs. Source of these receptors: a woman in her thirties or forties in good health and CMV-seronegative. CDR3s include the opening cysteine and the closing phenylalanine or tryptophan. Fields, in order: J gene, D gene, V gene, clone size, CDR3 DNA, CDR3 protein. D genes are given only for firm matches. Expanded clones get a size class; other rows say once, few or many, or leave the size out.

TRBJ1-1	TRBD1	TRBV19	once	TGTGCCAGTGGTCACGACAGGGGGGACACTGAAGCTTTCTTT	CASGHDRGDTEAFF
TRBJ2-3	TRBD2	TRBV9	once	TGTGCCAGCGGAACCTTTAGCGGGATCACAGATACGCAGTATTTT	CASGTFSGITDTQYF
TRBJ1-1	-	TRBV30	-	TGTGCCTGGAGTGTAATCGTCGGGTTTCCTGAAGCTTTCTTT	CAWSVIVGFPEAFF
TRBJ2-2	TRBD2	TRBV7-3	-	TGTGCCAGCAGCTCCACCTGGTCTAGCGGGAGGGCCCACACCGGGGAGCTGTTTTTT	CASSSTWSSGRAHTGELFF
TRBJ2-7	-	TRBV18	-	TGTGCCAGCTCACCGGAAAGAGGGCTCTACGAGCAGTACTTC	CASSPERGLYEQYF
TRBJ2-7	TRBD1	TRBV6-5	-	TGTGCCAGCAGTTACTTTACGGGACAGGGCTACGAGCAGTACTTC	CASSYFTGQGYEQYF
TRBJ1-2	TRBD1	TRBV28	-	TGTGCCAGCAGAGTACAGGGGGCAAAGAACTATGGCTACACCTTC	CASRVQGAKNYGYTF
TRBJ2-7	-	TRBV9	-	TGTGCCAGCAGCGTAGCTCGGCAGGACTACGAGCAGTACTTC	CASSVARQDYEQYF
TRBJ1-2	TRBD1	TRBV6-6	-	TGTGCCAGCAGTTACTCGGAGACAGGGGGATCGGGGGGCTACACCTTC	CASSYSETGGSGGYTF
TRBJ1-4	-	TRBV2	-	TGTGCCAGCAGAGGGACAAGCCGGGTTGAAAAACTGTTTTTT	CASRGTSRVEKLFF
TRBJ1-2	-	TRBV27	-	TGTGCCAGCAGTTCAGCGAACACTAACTATGGCTACACCTTC	CASSSANTNYGYTF
TRBJ1-2	-	TRBV9	-	TGTGCCAGCAGCATTGGACAGCGGGGCTACACCTTC	CASSIGQRGYTF
TRBJ2-1	TRBD1	TRBV29-1	-	TGCAGCGTTGAAAAGGGACAGGGTAACTACAATGAGCAGTTCTTC	CSVEKGQGNYNEQFF
TRBJ1-5	TRBD1	TRBV5-1	-	TGCGCCAGCAGCTTGGGGACAGGGAGCAATCAGCCCCAGCATTTT	CASSLGTGSNQPQHF
TRBJ2-1	TRBD2	TRBV27	-	TGTGCCGTGTGGACGGGTTGGCGGGAGGATGAGCAGTTCTTC	CAVWTGWREDEQFF
TRBJ1-1	TRBD1	TRBV6-5	few	TGTGCCAGCAGTAAACCGACAGGGGGCTTGGCTGAAGCTTTCTTT	CASSKPTGGLAEAFF
TRBJ1-5	-	TRBV21-1	-	TGTGCCAGCAGCAAACAGGGGTATAGCAATCAGCCCCAGCATTTT	CASSKQGYSNQPQHF
TRBJ1-5	-	TRBV2	-	TGTGCCAGCAGTGAGGGCAGCATTATGAACTCACCTCAAAATCAGCCCCAGCATTTT	CASSEGSIMNSPQNQPQHF
TRBJ2-3	TRBD1	TRBV2	-	TGTGCCAGCACCCCGGAGGACAGGGGGCCCTACACAGATACGCAGTATTTT	CASTPEDRGPYTDTQYF
TRBJ2-7	TRBD1	TRBV5-5	-	TGTGCCAGCAGCCTGACAGGGGCCGAGCAGTACTTC	CASSLTGAEQYF
TRBJ2-1	TRBD1	TRBV19	-	TGTGCCAGTAGTCCTTGGGGGACAGAACGGAATGAGCAGTTCTTC	CASSPWGTERNEQFF
TRBJ2-2	-	TRBV5-4	-	TGTGCCACCGGACGGGAAAACGCGAACACCGGGGAGCTGTTTTTT	CATGRENANTGELFF
TRBJ2-3	-	TRBV5-1	-	TGCGCCAGCAGCCAACAAAACACAGATACGCAGTATTTT	CASSQQNTDTQYF
TRBJ2-7	-	TRBV27	-	TGTGCCGCCCGAGGGCTGAGGGAGCAGTACTTC	CAARGLREQYF
TRBJ2-7	-	TRBV30	-	TGTGCCTGGAGTACGGGATTCTCCTACGAGCAGTACTTC	CAWSTGFSYEQYF
TRBJ1-1	TRBD1	TRBV19	-	TGTGCCAGTACCAACAGGGGGCAGCAGCACACTGAAGCTTTCTTT	CASTNRGQQHTEAFF
TRBJ1-1	-	TRBV4-2	few	TGTGCCAGCAGCCAAACCTTAATCGGCACTGAAGCTTTCTTT	CASSQTLIGTEAFF
TRBJ2-1	TRBD2	TRBV2	-	TGTGCCAGCAGTGATGACACAGCGGGAGGGAGCCCCTACAATGAGCAGTTCTTC	CASSDDTAGGSPYNEQFF
TRBJ1-2	TRBD1	TRBV10-3	once	TGTGCCATCAGCCCGACAGGGGGCTACGGCTACACCTTC	CAISPTGGYGYTF
TRBJ2-1	TRBD2	TRBV10-3	-	TGTGCCATCAGCCCCTTAAGGCGGGAGAACTACAATGAGCAGTTCTTC	CAISPLRRENYNEQFF
TRBJ1-2	-	TRBV21-1	-	TGTGCCAGCAGCAAAAGGGGTTTTCGGGGCTACACCTTC	CASSKRGFRGYTF
TRBJ1-2	TRBD1	TRBV15	-	TGTGCCACCAGCAGCGACAGGGGGCGGGGCTACACCTTC	CATSSDRGRGYTF
TRBJ2-7	TRBD2	TRBV28	-	TGTGCCACCAAAAAACTAGCGGGAGGGGGCGAGCAGTACTTC	CATKKLAGGGEQYF
TRBJ2-7	TRBD1	TRBV5-4	-	TGTGCCACCACAGGGACAGGGCCCCTCGGTCTCGAGCAGTACTTC	CATTGTGPLGLEQYF
TRBJ1-5	TRBD1	TRBV10-3	once	TGTGCCAGGGGATGTGCGGTCAGGGGGGCTAGCAATCAGCCCCAGCATTTT	CARGCAVRGASNQPQHF
TRBJ2-4	TRBD1	TRBV15	-	TGTGCCACCAGCCCCCGGACACGGACAGGGAGTGACATTCAGTACTTC	CATSPRTRTGSDIQYF
TRBJ2-4	-	TRBV19	-	TGTGCCAGTAGTATTGGGCAGCTTGCCAAAAACATTCAGTACTTC	CASSIGQLAKNIQYF
TRBJ1-1	-	TRBV28	-	TGTGCCAGCAGTTTCGGTAACACTGAAGCTTTCTTT	CASSFGNTEAFF
TRBJ1-2	TRBD1	TRBV28	-	TGTGCCAGCAGTTTATTACAGGGACAGGGCTACACCTTC	CASSLLQGQGYTF
TRBJ2-1	-	TRBV21-1	-	TGTGCCAGCAGCCCTGAGGGGCCACTAGCGGGAGGGCCAAATGAGCAGTTCTTC	CASSPEGPLAGGPNEQFF
TRBJ2-3	-	TRBV19	once	TGTGCCAGTAGGAACAGGGCGTCGGGCACAGATACGCAGTATTTT	CASRNRASGTDTQYF
TRBJ2-5	TRBD1	TRBV6-4	-	TGTGCCAGCAGGGAGAAGACAGGGGACCACCAAGAGACCCAGTACTTC	CASREKTGDHQETQYF
TRBJ1-3	TRBD1	TRBV5-1	-	TGCGCCAGCAGCTTGACAGGGGTGGCTGGAAACACCATATATTTT	CASSLTGVAGNTIYF
TRBJ2-7	TRBD2	TRBV7-3	-	TGTGCCAGCAGCTTAACTAGGGCTAGCGGGAGCTACGAGCAGTACTTC	CASSLTRASGSYEQYF
TRBJ1-1	-	TRBV7-9	-	TGTGCCAGCGTCTCGGTTCTTACTATGAACACTGAAGCTTTCTTT	CASVSVLTMNTEAFF
TRBJ2-1	TRBD2	TRBV6-5	-	TGTGCCAGCAGTACGGGAGGTAATCACAATGAGCAGTTCTTC	CASSTGGNHNEQFF
TRBJ1-1	TRBD1	TRBV27	-	TGTGCCAGCAGGAGTGGGACAGCAAGAAAAGCTTTCTTT	CASRSGTARKAFF
TRBJ1-2	-	TRBV4-2	-	TGTGCCAGCAGCCAAGAAGACAGTATAGCTAACTATGGCTACACCTTC	CASSQEDSIANYGYTF
TRBJ2-5	TRBD2	TRBV28	-	TGTGCCAGCAGCGGAAGCGGGAGGGCCAGAGAGACCCAGTACTTC	CASSGSGRARETQYF
TRBJ1-5	TRBD1	TRBV6-1	few	TGTGCCGGTAGGACAGGGAATCAGCCCCAGCATTTT	CAGRTGNQPQHF
TRBJ2-1	TRBD2	TRBV28	-	TGTGCCGCTGGGGTAAGCGGGAGTAATCCGAGGAATGAGCAGTTCTTC	CAAGVSGSNPRNEQFF
TRBJ2-5	TRBD2	TRBV4-1	-	TGCGCCAGCAGCGTTGGGACTAGCGGGAGGGCGGCAGAGACCCAGTACTTC	CASSVGTSGRAAETQYF
TRBJ2-1	TRBD2	TRBV29-1	-	TGCAGCGTTGGGATAGCGGGACGGAATGAGCAGTTCTTC	CSVGIAGRNEQFF
TRBJ1-1	-	TRBV7-3	-	TGTGCCAGCAGCCGGAGGTCGAACACTGAAGCTTTCTTT	CASSRRSNTEAFF
TRBJ2-1	TRBD2	TRBV4-1	-	TGCGCCAGCCGCGGGACTAGCGGCTCAGACTACAATGAGCAGTTCTTC	CASRGTSGSDYNEQFF
TRBJ1-1	TRBD1	TRBV5-1	few	TGCGCCAGCAGCACTAGACAGGGAATGAACACTGAAGCTTTCTTT	CASSTRQGMNTEAFF
TRBJ2-3	-	TRBV2	-	TGTGCCAGCAGTGTGGCGCGGGGCATCGATACGCAGTATTTT	CASSVARGIDTQYF
TRBJ2-7	-	TRBV27	-	TGTGCCAGCAGTTTAGGGCAGACCTACGAGCAGTACTTC	CASSLGQTYEQYF
TRBJ2-3	-	TRBV15	-	TGTGCCACCAGCAGAGTGCGGTTTAGCACAGATACGCAGTATTTT	CATSRVRFSTDTQYF